These 13 T cell receptor beta chains were all obtained from the same sample, sequenced in a study of long-term antiretroviral therapy in people with HIV. At survey level, the immunoSEQ assay was run in its v3.0 version. Only in-frame clones appear in the TCRdb table, and some are missing; sequencing was by immunoSEQ multiplex PCR. The sample includes about 27,000 clones, about 85% of them seen just once. The input for sequencing was unsorted PBMCs, taken 2.3 years after starting antiretroviral therapy. All receptors come from a man aged 35 to 55 with HIV.

This clone was recorded only once. The chain employs TRBV6-6 and TRBJ2-5, with unresolved D. This CDR3 is built from 13 residues. The ends were cut back, 6 bases at V and 2 bases at J, with 10 bases in the middle. In germline, CDR1 is MNHNY, CDR2 SVGAGI (reference sequence). The CDR3 DNA is TGTGCCAGCAGCCAGGTGACACAAGAGACCCAGTACTTC. Translating it yields CASSQVTQETQYF.

The chain employs TRBV13 and TRBJ1-2; D is uncertain. In germline, CDR1 is PRHDT, CDR2 FYEKMQ (reference sequence). The germline V and J ends were trimmed by 4 bases and 7 bases, with 13 bases remaining between them. The CDR3 consists of 13 residues. CDR3 sequence: CASSSPLKAGYTF. CDR3 nucleotide sequence: TGTGCCAGCAGCTCTCCCCTCAAGGCTGGCTACACCTTC.

The V and J genes are TRBV9 and TRBJ2-7, with D perhaps TRBD2 (5 bases). CDR3 length: 15 amino acids. Trimming shortened V by 0 bases and J by 3 bases, and 13 bases separated the two germline ends. CDR1 is SGDLS, CDR2 YYNGEE, per germline. CDR3 in amino acids: CASSVGPGMDYEQYF. CDR3 bases: TGTGCCAGCAGCGTAGGGCCCGGGATGGACTACGAGCAGTACTTC.

The chain links TRBV6-1 to TRBJ1-1; unclear D gene. V was cut by 3 bases and J by 1 base, with 15 bases left in between. The CDR3 is made up of 16 amino acids. The germline CDR1 and CDR2 sequences are MNHNS and SASEGT. CDR3 in amino acids: CASSDGHGLWNTEAFF. The DNA for the CDR3 is TGTGCCAGCAGTGATGGTCACGGACTGTGGAACACTGAAGCTTTCTTT.

V is TRBV5-5 and J is TRBJ1-1; D uncertain. Trimming removed 4 bases at V and 2 bases at J, with 12 bases between. The germline V gene encodes CDR1 SGHKS and CDR2 YYEKEE (reference sequence). The CDR3 spans 14 residues. CDR3 DNA sequence: TGTGCCAGCAGCGGACGAAAAAGAAACACTGAAGCTTTCTTT. Its translation: CASSGRKRNTEAFF.

The chain joins TRBV11-3 to TRBJ2-1, with 10 bases lining up with TRBD2. With V trimmed by 5 bases and J by 7 bases, 11 bases remained unmatched. Germline values: CDR1 SGHNT, CDR2 YENEEA. This CDR3 has 16 residues. CDR3 protein: CASSHLAGVGSNEQFF. Written as DNA, the CDR3 is TGTGCCAGCAGCCATCTAGCGGGAGTAGGATCGAATGAGCAGTTCTTC.

This chain links TRBV11-2 with TRBJ2-3; TRBD1 aligns across 10 bases. Germline V gene lookup returns CDR1 SGHAT and CDR2 FQNNGV. The CDR3 covers 17 residues. Unmatched junction bases numbered 11, after V lost 3 bases and J lost 5 bases. The chain's CDR3 is CASSFPTGGGKIDTQYF. In DNA form, the CDR3 reads TGTGCCAGCAGCTTCCCGACAGGGGGCGGAAAAATAGATACGCAGTATTTT.

This chain links TRBV27 with TRBJ1-2; 8 nucleotides match TRBD1. In germline, CDR1 is MNHEY, CDR2 SMNVEV (reference sequence). Trimming at V came to 5 bases and at J to 2 bases, leaving 1 base not matched to a gene. The CDR3 runs to 13 residues. CDR3 in DNA: TGTGCCAGCAGTCGACAGGGGAACTATGGCTACACCTTC. Translating it yields CASSRQGNYGYTF.

V gene TRBV30 combines with J gene TRBJ1-2; TRBD1 matches 10 bases. CDR1 and CDR2 from the germline V gene are GTSNPN and SVGIG (reference sequence). CDR3 size: 15 residues. The V and J ends lost 6 bases and 5 bases, in that order; junction bases with no gene match: 12. CDR3 in DNA: TGTGCCTGTTCCGTCGGGACAGGGGAACCATATGGCTACACCTTC. As protein: CACSVGTGEPYGYTF.

The chain combines TRBV6-5 with TRBJ2-2; maybe TRBD2 (6 bases). The V end was cut by 8 bases, the J end by 4 bases, with 11 bases between. The CDR3 contains 13 residues. Germline V gene sequence: CDR1 MNHEY, CDR2 SVGAGI. The DNA for the CDR3 is TGTGCCAGCCGAGGGACTGTCACCGGGGAGCTGTTTTTT. Its protein product is CASRGTVTGELFF.

The chain recombines TRBV19 with TRBJ1-6; D gene unclear. The CDR3 has 11 residues. Germline V gene data show CDR1 as LNHDA and CDR2 as SQIVND (reference sequence). V was shortened by 4 bases and J by 8 bases, with 3 bases between the two germline ends. The CDR3 region has the DNA TGTGCCAGTAGTAAGGATTCACCCCTCCACTTT. Translation gives CASSKDSPLHF.

The chain has TRBV4-1 and TRBJ2-2, with a weak D call TRBD1 (7 bases). Germline CDR1 reads MGHRA; CDR2 reads YSYEKL. This CDR3 has 18 amino acids. Trimming removed 7 bases at V and 6 bases at J, with 27 bases between. The CDR3 loop reads CASTKFGGQGVLAGELFF. CDR3 bases: TGCGCCAGCACTAAATTTGGAGGGCAGGGGGTATTGGCCGGGGAGCTGTTTTTT.

The rearrangement joins TRBV4-2 to TRBJ2-1, with 8 bases lining up with TRBD2. J gave up 0 bases and V 5 bases, and 9 bases lay outside the gene matches. Germline assignment: CDR1 LGHNA and CDR2 YNFKEQ. The CDR3 covers 17 residues. The CDR3: CASSSSVAGSSYNEQFF. The CDR3 coding sequence is TGTGCCAGCAGCTCCAGCGTAGCGGGGAGCTCCTACAATGAGCAGTTCTTC.